Only one count was recorded for the clone carrying this T cell receptor beta chain. The data belong to a study of tumor T cells in aggressive B-cell lymphoma. The repertoire was sequenced with immunoSEQ multiplex PCR; TCRdb's copy has only in-frame clones and lacks some. This table holds about 3,200 clones, around 86% found once. The CDR3 runs to 13 residues. CDR1 and CDR2 (germline): SQVTM, ANQGSEA. Trimming stripped 5 bases from V and 4 bases from J, with 14 bases between. The V call is TRBV29-1, the J call TRBJ2-5; perhaps TRBD2 as D (6 bases). This receptor was obtained from an adult with diffuse large B cell lymphoma. The source material was tumor tissue. The CDR3 is CSVFRGAGETQYF. The CDR3 region has the DNA TGCAGCGTTTTTCGCGGGGCGGGAGAGACCCAGTACTTC. The entire variable domain, with the rest obtained from reference TRBV29-1 and TRBJ2-5, is as follows: SAVISQKPSRDICQRGTSLTIQCQVDSQVTMMFWYRQQPGQSLTLIATANQGSEATYESGFVIDKFPISRPNLTFSTLTVSNMSPEDSSIYLCSVFRGAGETQYFGPGTRLLVL.